These 20 T cell receptor beta chains were all obtained from the same sample, sequenced in a study of blood T cell repertoires in COVID-19. Repertoires were generated with immunoSEQ multiplex PCR, while TCRdb's copy carries only in-frame clones and drops some. The sample contains about 52,000 clones, approximately 84% of which appear only once. Sequencing input: peripheral blood. The source is a human donor with active COVID-19. The donor label of this sample is uncertain.

The chain is built from TRBV19 and TRBJ1-2; 12 bases fit TRBD1. V lost 5 bases to trimming and J lost 4 bases; unmatched junction nucleotides: 8. The CDR3 contains 16 residues. Germline CDR1 LNHDA, CDR2 SQIVND (reference sequence). CDR3 in amino acids: CASSSGQGAWGYGYTF. DNA of the CDR3: TGTGCCAGTAGTTCGGGACAGGGGGCTTGGGGCTATGGCTACACCTTC.

The chain employs TRBV15 and TRBJ1-5; weak D call: TRBD1 (5 bases). The CDR3 consists of 17 residues. Per germline, CDR1 LNHNV and CDR2 YYDKDF (reference sequence). V shed 0 bases and J shed 5 bases, with 17 bases lying between them. The CDR3 sequence: CATSRDGGREGYQPQHF. Here the CDR3 DNA reads TGTGCCACCAGCAGAGATGGGGGGAGGGAGGGATATCAGCCCCAGCATTTT.

DNA for the CDR3: TGTGCCAGCAGCGTAGCGGCTCGAGCGGGGGGGAACAATGAGCAGTTCTTC. Residues: CASSVAARAGGNNEQFF. The V and J genes are TRBV9 and TRBJ2-1, with 10 bases fitting TRBD2. This CDR3 is 17 amino acids long. Germline CDR1 SGDLS, CDR2 YYNGEE. Trimming took 0 bases from V and 5 from J; bases not matched to a gene: 8.

The chain employs TRBV6-5 and TRBJ1-1, with 7 bases that match TRBD1. This CDR3 region has 11 residues. Germline CDR1 reads MNHEY; CDR2 reads SVGAGI. J gave up 9 bases and V 5 bases, and 3 bases lay outside the gene matches. Here the CDR3 reads CASSIQGKAFF. CDR3 sequence (DNA): TGTGCCAGCAGTATACAGGGGAAAGCTTTCTTT.

CDR3 in amino acids: CASSLGLVRETQYF. DNA of the CDR3: TGTGCCAGCAGCTTAGGACTAGTTAGAGAGACCCAGTACTTC. The chain uses TRBV7-9 and TRBJ2-5, with D possibly TRBD2 on 6 matching bases. Germline CDR1 reads SEHNR; CDR2 reads FQNEAQ (reference sequence). The CDR3 totals 14 residues. V lost 1 base to trimming and J lost 4 bases, with 10 bases between them.

The rearrangement joins TRBV27 to TRBJ2-5; D unclear. CDR1 and CDR2 (germline): MNHEY, SMNVEV (reference sequence). Trimming cost V 1 base and J 2 bases, with 5 bases left between them. The CDR3 consists of 13 residues. The CDR3 protein is CASSLFPQETQYF. The CDR3 DNA follows: TGTGCCAGCAGTTTATTTCCTCAAGAGACCCAGTACTTC.

V is TRBV9 and J is TRBJ2-7; TRBD1 matches at 9 bases. V was pared by 4 bases and J by 3 bases, with 8 bases of the junction left unmatched. This CDR3 region has 15 residues. Germline CDR1 SGDLS, CDR2 YYNGEE. In DNA form, the CDR3 reads TGTGCCAGCAGCCTGGGAGACAGGGGGTTCTACGAGCAGTACTTC. Encoded protein: CASSLGDRGFYEQYF.

V is TRBV9 and J is TRBJ2-2; TRBD2 matches 10 bases. The CDR3 contains 18 residues. V trimming: 0 bases; J trimming: 4 bases; junction bases outside the gene matches: 9. CDR1 is SGDLS and CDR2 is YYNGEE in the germline V gene. The CDR3 is CASSVGGSGGPRTGELFF. In DNA form, the CDR3 reads TGTGCCAGCAGCGTAGGGGGTAGCGGGGGGCCGCGCACCGGGGAGCTGTTTTTT. The full variable domain, rest sourced from reference TRBV9 and TRBJ2-2, is DSGVTQTPKHLITATGQRVTLRCSPRSGDLSVYWYQQSLDQGLQFLIQYYNGEERAKGNILERFSAQQFPDLHSELNLSSLELGDSALYFCASSVGGSGGPRTGELFFGEGSRLTVL.

This rearrangement joins TRBV18 to TRBJ1-1, with TRBD1 as a possible D gene (5 bases). The CDR3 covers 14 residues. Trimming took off 2 bases at V and 6 bases at J, with 13 bases between the two ends. Germline V gives CDR1 KGHSH, CDR2 LQKENI. CDR3 residues: CASSPLKGIPEAFF. DNA of the CDR3: TGTGCCAGCTCACCATTAAAGGGGATCCCTGAAGCTTTCTTT.

This chain connects TRBV5-1 to TRBJ2-7; TRBD1 matches at 9 bases. Germline V gene sequence: CDR1 SGHRS, CDR2 YFSETQ. With 5 bases clipped from V and 4 bases from J, the junction kept 1 base outside the gene matches. This CDR3 comprises 12 residues. The CDR3 protein is CASSGQGYEQYF. CDR3 nucleotides: TGCGCCAGCAGTGGACAGGGGTACGAGCAGTACTTC.

The genes are TRBV5-4 and TRBJ1-6; maybe TRBD1 (6 bases). Germline V CDR1 and CDR2: SGHNT, YYREEE (reference sequence). The germline V and J ends were trimmed by 4 bases and 10 bases, with 15 bases remaining between them. The CDR3 is made up of 14 amino acids. CDR3 nucleotide sequence: TGTGCCAGCAGCAGCAGACAGGCAGGATCACCCCTCCACTTT. Amino acids: CASSSRQAGSPLHF.

This chain joins TRBV3-1 (or the pseudogene TRBV3-2) and TRBJ1-4; D is ambiguous. Germline values: CDR1 LGHDT, CDR2 YNNKEL (reference sequence). V dropped 5 bases and J dropped 6 bases, with 7 bases sitting between them. This CDR3 region has 12 residues. The CDR3 loop reads CASSGEDEKLFF. CDR3 DNA: TGTGCCAGCAGCGGGGAGGATGAAAAACTGTTTTTT.

This rearrangement joins TRBV27 to TRBJ2-3, with 7 bases aligning to TRBD2. The CDR3 sequence is 14 residues long. CDR1 and CDR2 from the germline V gene are MNHEY and SMNVEV (reference sequence). J was trimmed by 3 bases and V by 6 bases; bases with no gene match: 6. CDR3: CASRPYGGTDTQYF. The CDR3 DNA sequence: TGTGCCAGCAGACCTTACGGGGGGACAGATACGCAGTATTTT.

The chain uses TRBV9 and TRBJ2-3, with a tentative D call TRBD1 (5 bases). The germline gives CDR1 SGDLS, CDR2 YYNGEE. The CDR3 totals 14 residues. V was trimmed by 0 bases and J by 5 bases, leaving 10 bases between them. The chain's CDR3 is CASSVGGQIDTQYF. Written as DNA, the CDR3 is TGTGCCAGCAGCGTAGGGGGCCAAATAGATACGCAGTATTTT.

This clone occurred many times. The CDR3 spells CASRGTGGNEQFF. The CDR3, as DNA: TGTGCCAGCAGGGGAACAGGGGGCAATGAGCAGTTCTTC. V gene TRBV7-9 combines with J gene TRBJ2-1; 8 bases agree with TRBD1. Germline V gene sequence: CDR1 SEHNR, CDR2 FQNEAQ (reference sequence). With V trimmed by 6 bases and J by 6 bases, 4 bases remained unmatched. This CDR3 region has 13 residues.

The rearrangement links TRBV11-3 to TRBJ2-3; TRBD1 is a possible D gene (6 bases). The germline V and J ends were trimmed by 5 bases and 4 bases, with 19 bases remaining between them. The CDR3 runs 16 residues. The germline gives CDR1 SGHNT, CDR2 YENEEA. The CDR3 DNA is TGTGCCAGCAGCCGGGGCGTGGGGGCGCCCGCAGATACGCAGTATTTT. This sequence encodes CASSRGVGAPADTQYF.

The rearrangement uses TRBV6-2 or TRBV6-3 and TRBJ2-3; possible D gene TRBD2, 6 bases. Trimming took 2 bases from V and 6 from J, leaving 18 bases between them. Germline V lookup: CDR1 MNHEY, CDR2 SVGEGT. CDR3 length: 16 amino acids. Here the CDR3 reads CASSYRDLIFEDTQYF. CDR3 nucleotides: TGTGCCAGCAGTTACAGGGACTTAATCTTTGAGGATACGCAGTATTTT.

This clone was observed once. This chain connects TRBV7-9 to TRBJ2-1, with 10 bases fitting TRBD2. Germline V gene sequence: CDR1 SEHNR, CDR2 FQNEAQ (reference sequence). J lost 7 bases, V lost 5 bases, and 5 bases had no gene match. This CDR3 comprises 14 residues. DNA of the CDR3: TGTGCCAGCAGCGCTAGCGGGGGAGGAAATGAGCAGTTCTTC. As protein: CASSASGGGNEQFF.

The chain couples TRBV6-5 to TRBJ2-3; maybe TRBD1 (5 bases). There are 14 residues in the CDR3. The germline V gene encodes CDR1 MNHEY and CDR2 SVGAGI. V lost 0 bases to trimming and J lost 12 bases, with 16 bases between them. CDR3 residues: CASSYSTEPTLQYF. The CDR3 region has the DNA TGTGCCAGCAGTTACTCGACAGAACCGACCCTTCAGTATTTT.

In this sample, this clone turned up once. V gene TRBV2 combines with J gene TRBJ2-3; D not resolved. The V gene's germline CDR1 is SNHLY and CDR2 FYNNEI. This CDR3 region has 14 residues. V dropped 8 bases and J dropped 0 bases, with 12 bases sitting between them. The CDR3 sequence is CASSLGMSTDTQYF. The DNA for the CDR3 is TGTGCCAGCTCGCTGGGCATGAGCACAGATACGCAGTATTTT.